This passage covers 19 T cell receptor beta chains from one sample sequenced in a study of T-cell reconstitution after alpha-beta-depleted transplantation in children. Researchers prepared the TCRbeta library using unique molecular identifiers, the study reports. TCRdb re-derived calls from the PCR reads in MiXCR, one entry per CDR3 protein. The sample includes hundreds of thousands of distinct CDR3 sequences, 13% of them seen just once. Specimen: PBMCs, mostly from graft donor cells, collected 360 days after TCRalphabeta/CD19-depleted stem cell transplant. These receptors all stem from a male patient between 5 and 17 years old who had a stem cell transplant for acute myeloid leukemia, so the T cells may come from the graft donor.

This clonotype turned up a few times. V and J are TRBV5-1 and TRBJ2-5; 8 bases match TRBD1. The germline V gene encodes CDR1 SGHRS and CDR2 YFSETQ. V was clipped by 5 bases and J by 2 bases; unmatched bases: 8. The CDR3 has 15 residues. CDR3 residues: CASSYRQGHQETQYF. DNA for the CDR3: TGCGCCAGCAGTTACCGACAGGGGCATCAAGAGACCCAGTACTTC.

This clonotype was seen more than once but under ten times. The chain has TRBV12-3 or TRBV12-4 and TRBJ1-2, with D unclear. Between the trimmed V and J ends, which lost 2 bases and 4 bases, there was a span of 11 bases. The length of the CDR3 is 14 residues. The CDR3 coding sequence is TGTGCCAGCAGTTTAACCAGGCAAGGCTATGGCTACACCTTC. Its protein product is CASSLTRQGYGYTF.

This clonotype came up a few times. The chain has TRBV6-2 or TRBV6-3 and TRBJ1-1; maybe TRBD1 (5 bases). Deletions cut 4 bases from V and 8 bases from J, with 20 bases between. This CDR3 spans 15 amino acids. Germline CDR1 is MNHEY and CDR2 is SVGEGT. Here the CDR3 DNA reads TGTGCCAGCAGTTCCCCCAACGCGGGTTGGGGCGAAGCTTTCTTT. This translates into CASSSPNAGWGEAFF.

This clonotype showed up just a few times. The chain uses TRBV20-1 and TRBJ2-7; no clear D gene. Trimming pared 6 bases from V and 4 bases from J, leaving 19 bases between. Germline assignment: CDR1 DFQATT and CDR2 SNEGSKA (reference sequence). This CDR3 is built from 14 residues. The CDR3 bases are TGCAGTGCCGAGAGTTATGAAACCCCTTACGAGCAGTACTTC. As protein: CSAESYETPYEQYF.

This clonotype was found many times. The V call is TRBV10-3, the J call TRBJ2-6; no clear D. The CDR3 is made up of 11 amino acids. V lost 11 bases and J 4 bases, leaving 6 bases between the germline ends. CDR1 and CDR2 from the germline V gene are ENHRY and SYGVKD. The CDR3 loop reads CADPGANVLTF. Here the CDR3 DNA reads TGTGCCGATCCGGGGGCCAACGTCCTGACTTTC.

The gene calls are TRBV11-2 and TRBJ2-2; the D call may be TRBD1 or TRBD2 (5 bases each). Trimming took off 7 bases at V and 3 bases at J, with 15 bases between the two ends. The length of the CDR3 is 15 residues. Germline loops: CDR1 SGHAT, CDR2 FQNNGV. The chain's CDR3 is CASTSRGPDTGELFF. CDR3 sequence (DNA): TGTGCCAGCACCAGTAGGGGACCAGACACCGGGGAGCTGTTTTTT.

The V and J genes are TRBV15 and TRBJ2-3; 7 bases are a match to TRBD1. Germline V CDR1 and CDR2: LNHNV, YYDKDF (reference sequence). V lost 8 bases to trimming and J lost 7 bases; unmatched junction nucleotides: 15. The CDR3 length is 15 residues. DNA for the CDR3: TGTGCCACCGCAGCCCTGACAGGGCTACCTTATACGCAGTATTTT. This encodes CATAALTGLPYTQYF.

This chain uses TRBV23-1 with TRBJ2-1; 8 bases fit TRBD1. TRBV23-1 belongs to the ORF category, with a function that is uncertain. The length of the CDR3 is 17 residues. With 6 bases clipped from V and 3 bases from J, the junction kept 13 bases outside the gene matches. The CDR3 DNA reads as TGCGCCAGCAGACTTTTCTTTAGGGGGACAGGCTACAATGAGCAGTTCTTC. This encodes CASRLFFRGTGYNEQFF.

The table lists this clonotype with many counts. The CDR3 sequence: CATSRVGEQYF. CDR3 DNA: TGTGCCACCAGCAGAGTAGGCGAGCAGTACTTC. This chain uses TRBV15 with TRBJ2-7, with D uncertain. The length of the CDR3 is 11 residues. In germline, CDR1 is LNHNV, CDR2 YYDKDF (reference sequence). Trimming left V 1 base short and J 6 bases short, with 4 bases between.

The V and J genes are TRBV24-1 and TRBJ2-2; D gene ambiguous. V dropped 3 bases and J dropped 16 bases, with 14 bases sitting between them. The CDR3 has 12 residues. Germline CDR1 and CDR2: KGHDR and SFDVKD. The CDR3 bases are TGTGCCACCAGTGATCCCTTGCTGGGCCCGTTTTTT. Encoded protein: CATSDPLLGPFF.

This clonotype was observed a handful of times. The gene calls are TRBV4-2 and TRBJ2-2, with D hard to call. V gave up 0 bases and J gave up 3 bases, with 14 bases separating them. CDR3 length: 17 amino acids. Germline V gives CDR1 LGHNA, CDR2 YNFKEQ. This CDR3 reads CASSQDRAAIDTGELFF. In DNA form, the CDR3 reads TGTGCCAGCAGCCAAGATCGGGCCGCGATCGACACCGGGGAGCTGTTTTTT.

This clonotype has only a few counts. This sequence joins TRBV7-2 and TRBJ1-5; perhaps TRBD1 as D (5 bases). V was clipped by 3 bases and J by 5 bases, with 8 bases between them. The CDR3 covers 13 residues. Germline CDR1 is SGHTA and CDR2 is FQGNSA. CDR3 sequence (DNA): TGTGCCAGCAGCTTCAGGGCTGATCAGCCCCAGCATTTT. Translated: CASSFRADQPQHF.

This sequence joins TRBV20-1 and TRBJ2-2; 8 nucleotides agree with TRBD2. The CDR3 covers 15 residues. Germline V lookup: CDR1 DFQATT, CDR2 SNEGSKA (reference sequence). V lost 6 bases and J lost 1; bases outside the gene matches: 7. The CDR3 DNA reads as TGCAGTGCCAGTAATCGGGGGGGGAACACCGGGGAGCTGTTTTTT. Its protein is CSASNRGGNTGELFF.

The chain joins TRBV4-3 to TRBJ2-7; perhaps D is TRBD1 or TRBD2 (5 bases each). V was cut by 2 bases and J by 0 bases, with 17 bases left in between. The CDR3 loop spans 17 amino acids. From germline, CDR1 is LGHNA and CDR2 YSLEER. The CDR3 nucleotides read TGCGCCAGCAGCCAACTCCCGGGACCAGACGGCTCCTACGAGCAGTACTTC. This gives the protein CASSQLPGPDGSYEQYF.

As DNA, the CDR3 is TGTGCCAGCAGTGAATATTTGGTACAAGAGACCCAGTACTTC. It encodes CASSEYLVQETQYF. The chain carries TRBV25-1 and TRBJ2-5; D not resolved. V lost 0 bases, J lost 2 bases, and 7 bases lay in between. The CDR3 loop spans 14 amino acids. Germline CDR1 reads MGHDK; CDR2 reads SYGVNS.

There are a few counts of this clonotype. The gene calls are TRBV7-2 and TRBJ2-5; D call uncertain. Germline V gene data show CDR1 as SGHTA and CDR2 as FQGNSA. Trimming cost V 1 base and J 7 bases, with 10 bases left between them. The CDR3 is 13 amino acids. CDR3 DNA: TGTGCCAGCAGCTTAGGGGTCTCGGGGACCCAGTACTTC. Translating gives CASSLGVSGTQYF.

The chain recombines TRBV3-1 with TRBJ2-1, with 8 positions matching TRBD2. The CDR3 runs to 17 residues. Trimming at V came to 4 bases and at J to 0 bases, leaving 8 bases not matched to a gene. Germline loops: CDR1 LGHDT, CDR2 YNNKEL (reference sequence). CDR3 amino acids: CASSRGVAGSSYNEQFF. The DNA of the CDR3 is TGTGCCAGCAGCCGGGGGGTAGCGGGGAGCTCCTACAATGAGCAGTTCTTC.

This clonotype came up many times. The chain joins TRBV4-2 to TRBJ2-2; D is unclear. The CDR3 spans 13 residues. In germline, CDR1 is LGHNA, CDR2 YNFKEQ. V was shortened by 0 bases and J by 5 bases, with 4 bases between the two germline ends. DNA of the CDR3: TGTGCCAGCAGCCAAGACCAGACCGGGGAGCTGTTTTTT. The encoded protein is CASSQDQTGELFF.

The rearrangement joins TRBV7-9 to TRBJ2-5, with TRBD2 matching over 9 bases. V shed 5 bases, J shed 2 bases, and the junction held 12 bases outside the gene matches. The length of the CDR3 is 17 residues. Per germline, CDR1 SEHNR and CDR2 FQNEAQ (reference sequence). Here the CDR3 reads CASSPFGSGSRQETQYF. CDR3 nucleotide sequence: TGTGCCAGCAGCCCTTTTGGTAGCGGGAGTAGGCAAGAGACCCAGTACTTC.